The 12 T cell receptor beta chains below all came from one sample that was sequenced in a study of T cells in Graves' hyperthyroidism and ophthalmopathy. What was amplified from RNA transcripts were TCR beta CDR3 regions. The primer set for the first-round RT-PCR of the TCR CDR3 was HTBI. TCRdb reprocessed the multiplex PCR reads via MiXCR and lists one record per CDR3 protein. The data contain hundreds of thousands of distinct CDR3 sequences, approximately 18% of them singletons. Sequenced sample: blood. Receptors originate from a woman aged 45-65 years with Graves' hyperthyroidism that later progressed to Graves' ophthalmopathy.

The V call is TRBV10-1, the J call TRBJ1-1, with 8 bases aligning to TRBD1. The germline gives CDR1 WNHNN, CDR2 SYGVQD (reference sequence). After removal of 3 bases from V and 5 bases from J, the junction contained 8 bases not matched to a gene. The CDR3 is made up of 15 amino acids. CDR3 DNA sequence: TGCGCCAGCAGTGAAGACAGGGGACAAAAAACTGAAGCTTTCTTT. This translates into CASSEDRGQKTEAFF.

This clonotype has a count of ten or more. V is TRBV19 and J is TRBJ1-1, with no clear D. The CDR3 loop spans 14 amino acids. The germline CDR1 and CDR2 sequences are LNHDA and SQIVND (reference sequence). V was clipped by 3 bases and J by 4 bases, with 12 bases between them. CDR3 sequence (DNA): TGTGCCAGTAGTATTATTGAGGCCACCACTGAAGCTTTCTTT. Amino acid sequence: CASSIIEATTEAFF.

V gene TRBV20-1 combines with J gene TRBJ1-3; no clear D. Trimming removed 3 bases at V and 0 bases at J, with 9 bases between. The germline V gene encodes CDR1 DFQATT and CDR2 SNEGSKA (reference sequence). This CDR3 contains 14 residues. DNA for the CDR3: TGCAGTGCTAGGGACCCTTACTCTGGAAACACCATATATTTT. This codes for CSARDPYSGNTIYF.

In this sample, this clonotype turned up a few times. The chain joins TRBV6-1 to TRBJ2-5, with D uncertain. CDR1 is MNHNS, CDR2 SASEGT, per germline. The V end lost 2 bases, the J end lost 7 bases, and 11 bases lay between the germline ends. The CDR3 is 13 residues long. CDR3 nucleotide sequence: TGTGCCAGCAGTGAAATCGTTAGAGGGACCCAGTACTTC. The encoded protein is CASSEIVRGTQYF.

The chain employs TRBV4-1 and TRBJ2-1, with D possibly TRBD2 on 6 matching bases. The CDR3 totals 15 residues. V was cut by 2 bases and J by 1 base, with 9 bases left in between. Per the germline V gene, CDR1 is MGHRA and CDR2 is YSYEKL. The CDR3 loop reads CASSQQGTSYNEQFF. The CDR3 nucleotides are TGCGCCAGCAGCCAACAAGGGACTTCCTACAATGAGCAGTTCTTC.

This clonotype has a count of ten or more. The rearrangement uses TRBV11-2 and TRBJ1-2; D remains ambiguous. The CDR3 has 14 residues. Germline assignment: CDR1 SGHAT and CDR2 FQNNGV. V shed 0 bases and J shed 6 bases, with 11 bases lying between them. The CDR3 region is CASSLELGLNGYTF. The DNA of the CDR3 is TGTGCCAGCAGCTTAGAATTAGGGTTGAATGGCTACACCTTC.

This clonotype was seen many times. The V call is TRBV3-1, the J call TRBJ2-5, with 7 bases that match TRBD1. Germline CDR1 is LGHDT and CDR2 is YNNKEL (reference sequence). This CDR3 contains 15 residues. J gave up 1 base and V 5 bases, and 7 bases lay outside the gene matches. CDR3 loop: CASSVRQGAQETQYF. The DNA of the CDR3 is TGTGCCAGCAGCGTCCGACAGGGCGCCCAAGAGACCCAGTACTTC.

This clonotype was counted at least ten times. The chain recombines TRBV6-1 with TRBJ2-5; TRBD2 aligns across 14 bases. V lost 6 bases to trimming and J lost 2 bases; unmatched junction nucleotides: 2. CDR1 and CDR2 (germline): MNHNS, SASEGT. The CDR3 extends over 15 amino acids. CDR3: CASRGLAGVQETQYF. The CDR3, as DNA: TGTGCCAGCAGGGGACTAGCGGGGGTTCAAGAGACCCAGTACTTC.

This clonotype was counted at least ten times. CDR3 sequence: CASSPPGGNQPQHF. CDR3 bases: TGTGCCAGCTCACCACCAGGAGGCAATCAGCCCCAGCATTTT. The V and J genes are TRBV18 and TRBJ1-5; no definite D call. Germline CDR1 reads KGHSH; CDR2 reads LQKENI. The CDR3 has 14 residues. V was shortened by 0 bases and J by 2 bases, with 5 bases between the two germline ends.

This clonotype has ten or more counts. The rearrangement links TRBV7-9 to TRBJ1-2; weak D call: TRBD1 (6 bases). The CDR3 covers 19 residues. The V end lost 0 bases, the J end lost 0 bases, and 20 bases lay between the germline ends. Germline CDR1 reads SEHNR; CDR2 reads FQNEAQ (reference sequence). The CDR3: CASSLALRDIRNPNYGYTF. CDR3 sequence (DNA): TGTGCCAGCAGCTTAGCGCTTAGGGACATCCGTAACCCTAACTATGGCTACACCTTC.

This clonotype was seen many times. This chain connects TRBV12-3 or TRBV12-4 to TRBJ2-7; tentatively, D is TRBD1 (5 bases). This CDR3 comprises 15 residues. V gave up 4 bases and J gave up 5 bases, with 18 bases separating them. The CDR3 DNA reads TGTGCCAGCAGTTCTTCTTTCCAGGGATTGAACGAGCAGTACTTC. As protein: CASSSSFQGLNEQYF.

The V gene is TRBV2, the J gene TRBJ1-5; D remains ambiguous. This CDR3 has 13 amino acids. Germline CDR1 SNHLY, CDR2 FYNNEI. The V gene lost 4 bases and the J gene lost 8 bases, with 12 bases spanning the gap. Here the CDR3 DNA reads TGTGCCAGCAGTGGAGGGCTTTGGGAGCCCCAGCATTTT. This encodes CASSGGLWEPQHF. The variable domain in full, with the rest retrieved from reference TRBV2 and TRBJ1-5, is EPEVTQTPSHQVTQMGQEVILRCVPISNHLYFYWYRQILGQKVEFLVSFYNNEISEKSEIFDDQFSVERPDGSNFTLKIRSTKLEDSAMYFCASSGGLWEPQHFGDGTRLSIL.